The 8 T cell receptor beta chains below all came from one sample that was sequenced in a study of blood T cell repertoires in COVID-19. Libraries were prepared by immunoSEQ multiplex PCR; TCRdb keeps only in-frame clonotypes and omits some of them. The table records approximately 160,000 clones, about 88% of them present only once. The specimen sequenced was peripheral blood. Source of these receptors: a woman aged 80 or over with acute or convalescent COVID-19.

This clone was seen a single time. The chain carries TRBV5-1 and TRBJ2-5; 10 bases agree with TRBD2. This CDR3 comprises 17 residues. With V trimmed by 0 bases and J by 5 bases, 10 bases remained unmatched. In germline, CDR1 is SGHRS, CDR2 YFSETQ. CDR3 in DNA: TGCGCCAGCAGCTTGGGGACTAGCGGTGACTCAGGGGAGACCCAGTACTTC. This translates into CASSLGTSGDSGETQYF.

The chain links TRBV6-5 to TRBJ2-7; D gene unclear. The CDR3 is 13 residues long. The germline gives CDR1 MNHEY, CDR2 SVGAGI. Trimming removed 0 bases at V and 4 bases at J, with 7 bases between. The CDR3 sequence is CASSYSTKYEQYF. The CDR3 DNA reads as TGTGCCAGCAGTTACTCGACAAAATACGAGCAGTACTTC.

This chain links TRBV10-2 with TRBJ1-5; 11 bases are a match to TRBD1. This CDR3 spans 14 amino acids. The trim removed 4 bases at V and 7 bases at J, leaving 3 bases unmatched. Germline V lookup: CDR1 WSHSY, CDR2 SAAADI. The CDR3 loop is CASSGTGGLQPQHF. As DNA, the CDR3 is TGCGCCAGCAGTGGGACAGGGGGCCTCCAGCCCCAGCATTTT.

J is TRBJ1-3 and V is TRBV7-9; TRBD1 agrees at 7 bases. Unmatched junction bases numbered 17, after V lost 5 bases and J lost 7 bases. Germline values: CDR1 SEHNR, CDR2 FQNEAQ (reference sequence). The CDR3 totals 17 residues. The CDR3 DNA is TGTGCCAGCAGCCCACGATCGGGACAGCTGATTTTGAACACCATATATTTT. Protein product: CASSPRSGQLILNTIYF.

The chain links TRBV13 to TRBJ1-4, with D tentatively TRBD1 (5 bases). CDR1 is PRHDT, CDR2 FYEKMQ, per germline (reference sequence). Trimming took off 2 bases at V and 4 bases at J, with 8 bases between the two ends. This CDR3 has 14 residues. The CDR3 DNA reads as TGTGCCAGCAGCTTAAGACAGAATAATGAAAAACTGTTTTTT. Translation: CASSLRQNNEKLFF.

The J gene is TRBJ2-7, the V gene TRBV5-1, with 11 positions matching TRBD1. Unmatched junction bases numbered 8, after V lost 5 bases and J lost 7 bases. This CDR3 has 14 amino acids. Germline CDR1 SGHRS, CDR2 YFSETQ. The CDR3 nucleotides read TGCGCCAGCAGTCTCGGACAGGGGGCTCGGGAGCAGTACTTC. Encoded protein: CASSLGQGAREQYF.

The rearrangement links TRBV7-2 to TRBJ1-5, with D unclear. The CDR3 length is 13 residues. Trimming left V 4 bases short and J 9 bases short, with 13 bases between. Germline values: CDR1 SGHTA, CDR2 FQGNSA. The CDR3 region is CASSSKRELPQHF. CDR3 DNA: TGTGCCAGCAGCTCCAAGCGCGAACTGCCCCAGCATTTT.

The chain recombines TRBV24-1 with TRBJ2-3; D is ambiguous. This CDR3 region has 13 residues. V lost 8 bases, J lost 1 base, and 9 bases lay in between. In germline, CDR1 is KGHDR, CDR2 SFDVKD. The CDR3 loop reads CATIETGTDTQYF. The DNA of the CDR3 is TGTGCCACCATTGAAACGGGCACAGATACGCAGTATTTT.